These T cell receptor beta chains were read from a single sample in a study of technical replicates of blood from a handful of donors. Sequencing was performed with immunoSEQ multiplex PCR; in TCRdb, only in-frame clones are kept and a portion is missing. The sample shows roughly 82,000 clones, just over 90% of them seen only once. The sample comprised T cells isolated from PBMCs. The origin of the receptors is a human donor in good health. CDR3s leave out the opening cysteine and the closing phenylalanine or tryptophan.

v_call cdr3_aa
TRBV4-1 ASSQFGGGGTEAF
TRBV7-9 ASSLPNSGYTEAF
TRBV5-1 ASSFRESSYEQY
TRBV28 ASRLSPWGGSGNTIY
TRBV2 ASSVLQGVWQF
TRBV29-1 SVEQGDNEQF
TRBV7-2 ASSPGGGLYEQY
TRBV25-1 ASSDPRGGATDTQY
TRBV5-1 ASSYRPSGTDTQY
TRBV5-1 ASSLGQGAQDEQF
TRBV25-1 ASSAIGNTIY
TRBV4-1 ASSREDRAAYGYT
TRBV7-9 ASSPDISSTEAF
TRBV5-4 ASSSRTGVNKNIQY
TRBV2 ASSDRDYGNTIY
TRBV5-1 ASSPGQGADTQY
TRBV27 ASTLDKGRGTGELF
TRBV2 ASSVDRQETQY
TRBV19 ASKWTSGQETQY